The present T cell receptor (beta chain) was sequenced within a study of T cell changes during pregnancy in multiple sclerosis. The method was immunoSEQ multiplex PCR; TCRdb's version includes in-frame clones alone and lacks a portion of them. Altogether 30,000 or so clones are present, roughly nine tenths being singletons, with the ten largest covering around 0.4%. There are 15 residues in the CDR3. The V gene's germline CDR1 is MNHEY and CDR2 SMNVEV (reference sequence). V lost 5 bases to trimming and J lost 8 bases, with 21 bases between them. The chain combines TRBV27 with TRBJ1-2, with a tentative D call TRBD1 (6 bases). The sequence was collected from a female donor in good health, enrolled as a control in a pregnancy study. Source: CD4+ T cells from peripheral blood mononuclear cells, taken in the second trimester of pregnancy. CDR3 residues: CASSPRFGGAGGYTF. The DNA of the CDR3 is TGTGCCAGCAGTCCCCGTTTTGGGGGGGCAGGCGGCTACACCTTC.